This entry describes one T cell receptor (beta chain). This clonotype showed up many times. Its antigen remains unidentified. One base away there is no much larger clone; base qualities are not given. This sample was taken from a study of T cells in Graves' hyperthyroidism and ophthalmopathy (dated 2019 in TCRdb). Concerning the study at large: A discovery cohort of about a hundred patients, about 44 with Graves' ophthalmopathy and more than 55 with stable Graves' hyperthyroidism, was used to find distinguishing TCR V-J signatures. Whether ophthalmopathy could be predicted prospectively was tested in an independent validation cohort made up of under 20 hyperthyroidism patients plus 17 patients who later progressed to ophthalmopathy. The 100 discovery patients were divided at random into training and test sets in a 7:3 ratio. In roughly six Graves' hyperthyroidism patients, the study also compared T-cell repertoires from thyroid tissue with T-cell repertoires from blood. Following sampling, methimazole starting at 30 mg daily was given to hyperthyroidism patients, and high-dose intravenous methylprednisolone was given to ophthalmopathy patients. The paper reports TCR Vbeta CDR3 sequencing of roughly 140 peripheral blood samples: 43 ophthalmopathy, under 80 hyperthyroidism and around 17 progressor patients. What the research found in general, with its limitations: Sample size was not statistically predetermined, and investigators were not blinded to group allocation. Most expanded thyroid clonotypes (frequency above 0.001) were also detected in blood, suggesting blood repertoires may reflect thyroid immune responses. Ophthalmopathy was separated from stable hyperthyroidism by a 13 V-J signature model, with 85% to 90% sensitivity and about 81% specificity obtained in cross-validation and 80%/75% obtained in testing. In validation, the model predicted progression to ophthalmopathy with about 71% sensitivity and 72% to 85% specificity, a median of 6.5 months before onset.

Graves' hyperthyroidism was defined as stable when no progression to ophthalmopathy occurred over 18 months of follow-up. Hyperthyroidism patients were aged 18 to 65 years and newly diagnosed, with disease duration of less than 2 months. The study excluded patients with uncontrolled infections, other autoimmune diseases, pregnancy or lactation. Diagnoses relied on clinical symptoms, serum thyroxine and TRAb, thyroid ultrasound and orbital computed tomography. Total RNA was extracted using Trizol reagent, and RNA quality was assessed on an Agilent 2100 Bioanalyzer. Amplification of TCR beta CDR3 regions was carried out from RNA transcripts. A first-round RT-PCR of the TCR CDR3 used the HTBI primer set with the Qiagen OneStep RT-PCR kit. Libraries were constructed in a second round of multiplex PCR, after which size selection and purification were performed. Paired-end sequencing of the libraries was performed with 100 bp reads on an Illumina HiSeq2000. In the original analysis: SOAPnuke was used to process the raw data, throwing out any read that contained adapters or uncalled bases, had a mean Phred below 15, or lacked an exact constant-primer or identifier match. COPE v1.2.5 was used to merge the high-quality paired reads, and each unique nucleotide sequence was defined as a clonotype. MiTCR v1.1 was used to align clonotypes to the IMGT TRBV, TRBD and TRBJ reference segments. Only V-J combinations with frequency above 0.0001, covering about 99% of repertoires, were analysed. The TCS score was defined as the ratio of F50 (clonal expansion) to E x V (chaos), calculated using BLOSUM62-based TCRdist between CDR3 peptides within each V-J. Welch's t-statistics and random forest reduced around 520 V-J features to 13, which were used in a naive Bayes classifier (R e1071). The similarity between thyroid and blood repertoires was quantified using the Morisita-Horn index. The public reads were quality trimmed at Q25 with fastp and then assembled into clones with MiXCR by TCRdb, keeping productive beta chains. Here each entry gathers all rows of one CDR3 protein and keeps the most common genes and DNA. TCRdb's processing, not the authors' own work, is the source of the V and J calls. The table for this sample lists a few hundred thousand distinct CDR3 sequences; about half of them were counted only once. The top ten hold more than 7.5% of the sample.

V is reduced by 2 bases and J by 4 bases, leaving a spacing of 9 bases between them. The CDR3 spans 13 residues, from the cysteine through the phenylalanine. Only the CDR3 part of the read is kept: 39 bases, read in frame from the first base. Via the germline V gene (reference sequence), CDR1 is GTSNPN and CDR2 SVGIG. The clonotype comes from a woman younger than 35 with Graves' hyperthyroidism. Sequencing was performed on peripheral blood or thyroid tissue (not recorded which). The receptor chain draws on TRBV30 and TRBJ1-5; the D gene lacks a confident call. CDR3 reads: CAWSMGRNQPQHF. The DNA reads TGTGCCTGGAGTATGGGCAGGAATCAGCCCCAGCATTTT.